A selection of T cell receptor beta chains follows, all from one sample in a study of cytomegalovirus exposure and HLA in healthy donors. Sequenced by immunoSEQ multiplex PCR; TCRdb stores in-frame clones only, minus some. This sample has approximately 82,000 clones, with 90% to 95% found just once. The sample comprised PBMCs. All receptors come from a woman aged 18 to 35 in good health and CMV-seronegative. Each CDR3 is given with its conserved first and last residue. The order of the fields is clone size, V gene, D gene, J gene, CDR3 protein, CDR3 DNA. D genes are given only for firm matches. Only some rows state a clone size, as once, few, many or a class for expanded clones.

>.|TRBV27|TRBD2|TRBJ2-3
CASSSLAGATDTQYF
TGTGCCAGCAGTTCCCTAGCGGGAGCCACAGATACGCAGTATTTT
>.|TRBV5-1|.|TRBJ2-2
CASSLGSLASNTGELFF
TGCGCCAGCAGCCTGGGGTCCTTAGCATCGAACACCGGGGAGCTGTTTTTT
>once|TRBV7-9|.|TRBJ2-1
CASSPSKGSGHNEQFF
TGTGCCAGCAGCCCAAGCAAGGGTAGCGGCCACAATGAGCAGTTCTTC
>.|TRBV13|TRBD2|TRBJ2-1
CASSSNSGRSHGWQFF
TGTGCCAGCAGCTCCAATAGCGGGCGCTCGCACGGGTGGCAGTTCTTC
>.|TRBV27|TRBD1|TRBJ2-3
CASTSGTVSTDTQYF
TGTGCCAGCACCTCCGGGACAGTTAGCACAGATACGCAGTATTTT
>.|TRBV7-2|TRBD2|TRBJ2-7
CASSLTSGEVYEQYF
TGTGCCAGCAGCTTGACTAGCGGGGAAGTATACGAGCAGTACTTC
>.|TRBV30|TRBD1|TRBJ2-7
CAWSGDSSYEQYF
TGTGCCTGGAGTGGGGACAGCTCCTACGAGCAGTACTTC
>.|TRBV4-3|.|TRBJ2-3
CASSQDQGDTQYF
TGCGCCAGCAGCCAAGATCAGGGGGATACGCAGTATTTT
>.|TRBV2|TRBD2|TRBJ2-1
CASSSSGGGLNEQFF
TGTGCCAGCAGTTCAAGCGGGGGGGGCCTCAATGAGCAGTTCTTC
>.|TRBV28|TRBD2|TRBJ2-5
CASSLPLAGGGETQYF
TGTGCCAGCAGTTTACCTCTAGCGGGAGGGGGAGAGACCCAGTACTTC
>.|TRBV7-2|.|TRBJ2-2
CASSFGANTGELFF
TGTGCCAGCAGCTTCGGGGCGAACACCGGGGAGCTGTTTTTT
>.|TRBV13|.|TRBJ1-6
CASSWTVRAQPLHF
TGTGCCAGCAGCTGGACAGTAAGAGCTCAACCCCTCCACTTT
>.|TRBV4-1|TRBD2|TRBJ2-1
CASSLSGGSSYNEQFF
TGCGCCAGCAGCCTATCGGGCGGGAGTTCCTACAATGAGCAGTTCTTC
>medium-sized|TRBV4-3|TRBD2|TRBJ2-7
CASSQDGTSISYEQYF
TGCGCCAGCAGCCAAGATGGGACTAGCATTTCCTACGAGCAGTACTTC
>once|TRBV5-1|TRBD2|TRBJ2-3
CASSLPRLAGTDTQYF
TGCGCCAGCAGCTTGCCGCGACTAGCGGGGACAGATACGCAGTATTTT
>.|TRBV9|TRBD1|TRBJ1-2
CASSFSWPGGSSNYGYTF
TGTGCCAGCAGCTTCTCCTGGCCAGGGGGCAGTAGTAACTATGGCTACACCTTC
>.|TRBV5-4|.|TRBJ2-7
CASSPGGVGRVNEQYF
TGTGCCAGCAGTCCTGGAGGGGTCGGCAGGGTGAACGAGCAGTACTTC
>.|TRBV28|.|TRBJ1-1
CASSPISWTATNTEAFF
TGTGCCAGCAGTCCTATCTCCTGGACAGCGACGAACACTGAAGCTTTCTTT
>once|TRBV5-6|TRBD2|TRBJ2-7
CASSLAAGREQYF
TGTGCCAGCAGCTTGGCAGCGGGACGCGAGCAGTACTTC
>.|TRBV4-1|TRBD1|TRBJ2-5
CASSQQDREQETQYF
TGCGCCAGCAGCCAACAGGACAGGGAACAAGAGACCCAGTACTTC
>.|TRBV5-1|.|TRBJ2-3
CASSSQGMESDTQYF
TGCGCCAGCAGCTCACAGGGAATGGAGTCAGATACGCAGTATTTT
>.|TRBV30|TRBD1|TRBJ1-5
CAWSLGQGDQPQHF
TGTGCCTGGAGCCTAGGACAGGGGGATCAGCCCCAGCATTTT
>.|TRBV19|TRBD1|TRBJ1-5
CASRWTGANQPQHF
TGTGCCAGTAGATGGACAGGAGCCAATCAGCCCCAGCATTTT
>.|TRBV4-3|.|TRBJ1-2
CASSQVPSPMEGYTF
TGCGCCAGCAGCCAAGTCCCCAGCCCTATGGAGGGCTACACCTTC
>.|TRBV28|.|TRBJ1-2
CASSHISGWSGSINYGYTF
TGTGCCAGCAGTCATATATCCGGTTGGTCAGGGTCTATTAACTATGGCTACACCTTC
>.|TRBV7-2|.|TRBJ1-3
CASSLGGGFSGNTIYF
TGTGCCAGCAGCTTGGGGGGGGGATTCTCTGGAAACACCATATATTTT
>.|TRBV29-1|TRBD1|TRBJ1-2
CSVRPRDRAGYGYTF
TGCAGCGTTAGGCCTAGGGACAGGGCGGGGTATGGCTACACCTTC
>.|TRBV5-1|TRBD1|TRBJ1-1
CASSSQWGQGRAEAFF
TGCGCCAGCAGCTCCCAGTGGGGACAGGGTAGGGCTGAAGCTTTCTTT
>.|TRBV9|.|TRBJ1-1
CASSVVRQGTEAFF
TGTGCCAGCAGCGTTGTTCGGCAGGGCACTGAAGCTTTCTTT
>.|TRBV28|TRBD1|TRBJ1-2
CASMTPGQGAGTNYGYTF
TGTGCCAGCATGACGCCGGGACAGGGGGCGGGAACTAACTATGGCTACACCTTC
>.|TRBV27|TRBD1|TRBJ1-1
CANGTGDTEAFF
TGTGCCAATGGGACAGGGGACACTGAAGCTTTCTTT
>.|TRBV10-3|TRBD2|TRBJ2-5
CASGGSETQYF
TGTGCCTCCGGGGGGTCAGAGACCCAGTACTTC
>.|TRBV10-3|.|TRBJ1-3
CAISESIRENTIYF
TGTGCCATCAGTGAGTCGATCAGGGAAAACACCATATATTTT
>.|TRBV7-9|.|TRBJ2-4
CASSPLVRGRNIQYF
TGTGCCAGCAGCCCCCTAGTAAGGGGGAGAAACATTCAGTACTTC
>.|TRBV5-1|TRBD2|TRBJ2-5
CASSPPRRGGPGETQYF
TGCGCCAGCAGCCCTCCCCGGCGGGGGGGTCCGGGGGAGACCCAGTACTTC
>.|TRBV6-5|TRBD1|TRBJ1-2
CASRQGARYGYTF
TGTGCCAGCAGACAGGGGGCTCGGTATGGCTACACCTTC
>.|TRBV7-2|TRBD2|TRBJ2-5
CASSPRLAGGRTQYF
TGTGCCAGCAGCCCCCGCCTAGCGGGGGGTAGGACCCAGTACTTC
>.|TRBV4-1|TRBD2|TRBJ2-3
CASSRPKLAASTDTQYF
TGCGCCAGCAGCCGGCCAAAACTAGCGGCTAGCACAGATACGCAGTATTTT
>.|TRBV6-7|TRBD2|TRBJ2-2
CASRPPVGAGGRELFF
TGTGCCAGCAGGCCCCCCGTGGGAGCGGGGGGGAGGGAGCTGTTTTTT
>.|TRBV6-5|TRBD1|TRBJ1-6
CASRPQGRGSPLHF
TGTGCCAGCAGGCCACAGGGGCGAGGATCACCCCTCCACTTT
>.|TRBV19|.|TRBJ2-3
CASKGYTGNGDTQYF
TGTGCCAGTAAAGGGTACACAGGGAATGGGGATACGCAGTATTTT
>.|TRBV27|.|TRBJ2-1
CASSLSAGEQFF
TGTGCCAGCAGTTTATCGGCCGGGGAGCAGTTCTTC
>once|TRBV10-3|TRBD2|TRBJ2-1
CAISLTSGGLNEQFF
TGTGCCATCAGCCTGACTAGCGGGGGTCTCAATGAGCAGTTCTTC
>.|TRBV9|TRBD1|TRBJ1-2
CASSVEGRGPGGYTF
TGTGCCAGCAGCGTAGAGGGCAGGGGGCCAGGAGGCTACACCTTC
>.|TRBV19|TRBD2|TRBJ2-1
CASKERGHNEQFF
TGTGCCAGTAAGGAGCGGGGCCACAATGAGCAGTTCTTC
>.|TRBV7-2|.|TRBJ1-3
CASSFSTRAGNTIYF
TGTGCCAGCAGCTTCTCCACACGGGCTGGAAACACCATATATTTT
>.|TRBV6-1|.|TRBJ2-2
CASGQGDTGELFF
TGTGCCAGCGGGCAAGGTGACACCGGGGAGCTGTTTTTT
>few|TRBV5-1|TRBD1|TRBJ1-2
CASSLGGTGGELDGYTF
TGCGCCAGCAGCTTGGGTGGGACAGGGGGCGAGTTGGATGGCTACACCTTC
>.|TRBV28|.|TRBJ1-2
CASRPDRLYGYTF
TGTGCCAGCAGGCCGGACAGACTCTATGGCTACACCTTC
>.|TRBV7-8|.|TRBJ1-1
CASSLENAGLTEAFF
TGTGCCAGCAGCTTAGAAAACGCAGGGCTCACTGAAGCTTTCTTT
>.|TRBV6-1|.|TRBJ2-7
CASRIMELGIYEQYF
TGTGCCAGCAGAATCATGGAACTAGGGATCTACGAGCAGTACTTC
>.|TRBV5-1|.|TRBJ2-7
CASSPTGTYEQYF
TGCGCCAGCAGTCCCACGGGAACCTACGAGCAGTACTTC
>.|TRBV4-1|.|TRBJ2-7
CASSQDTRGYDYEQYF
TGCGCCAGCAGCCAAGATACCCGCGGATACGACTACGAGCAGTACTTC